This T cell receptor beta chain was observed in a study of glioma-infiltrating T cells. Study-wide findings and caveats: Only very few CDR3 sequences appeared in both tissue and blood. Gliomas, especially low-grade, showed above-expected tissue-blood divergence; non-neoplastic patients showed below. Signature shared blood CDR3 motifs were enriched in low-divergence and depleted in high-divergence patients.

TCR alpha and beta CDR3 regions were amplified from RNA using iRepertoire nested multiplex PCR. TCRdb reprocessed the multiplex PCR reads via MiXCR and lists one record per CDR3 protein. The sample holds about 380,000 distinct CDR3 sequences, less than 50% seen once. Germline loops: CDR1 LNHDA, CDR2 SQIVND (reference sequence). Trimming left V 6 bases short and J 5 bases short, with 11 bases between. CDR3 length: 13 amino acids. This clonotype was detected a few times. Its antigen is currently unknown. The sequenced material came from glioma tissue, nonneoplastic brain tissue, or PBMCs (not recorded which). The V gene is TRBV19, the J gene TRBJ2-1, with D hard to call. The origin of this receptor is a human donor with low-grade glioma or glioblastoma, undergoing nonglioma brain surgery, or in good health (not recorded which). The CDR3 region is CASSIGVNNEQFF. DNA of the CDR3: TGTGCCAGTAGCATTGGAGTAAACAATGAGCAGTTCTTC. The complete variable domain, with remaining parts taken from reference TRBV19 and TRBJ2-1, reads DGGITQSPKYLFRKEGQNVTLSCEQNLNHDAMYWYRQDPGQGLRLIYYSQIVNDFQKGDIAEGYSVSREKKESFPLTVTSAQKNPTAFYLCASSIGVNNEQFFGPGTRLTVL.